Only a few counts were recorded for the clone carrying this TCR beta chain. Its antigen is unknown. Germline V CDR1 and CDR2: SGHTA, FQGNSA. The V gene lost 5 bases and the J gene lost 0 bases, with 10 bases spanning the gap. The CDR3 length is 14 residues. Together with a sample-barcoded 5' primer, a J-beta primer mix was included in a second PCR lasting about 7 to 11 cycles. Tags on each cDNA molecule came from a template-switch adaptor with 12 random nucleotides. Via MiXCR, TCRdb re-called the 5' RACE reads, giving one row per CDR3 protein. The table lists hundreds of thousands of distinct CDR3 sequences, 20% to 25% of them singletons, with about 22% in the top ten. The sample comes from a study of blood T cells in healthy people across ages. Overall study findings and caveats: Aged donors had fewer naive CD4+ cells and lower diversity than long-lived donors. Possibly confounding the expanded clonotype changes was the fact that donor CMV status was unknown.

Sequenced input: blood. The J gene is TRBJ1-1, the V gene TRBV7-2; D is possibly TRBD1 (6 bases). The receptor comes from a man between 65 and 85 years old in good health. CDR3 protein: CASSPSGVNTEAFF. DNA of the CDR3: TGTGCCAGCAGCCCATCAGGGGTGAACACTGAAGCTTTCTTT.